The clone carrying this TCR beta chain was seen more than once but under ten times. Its cognate antigen is unknown. Lacking the conserved final phenylalanine or tryptophan, this CDR3 likely reflects a read error. The data were obtained in a study of CD8+CD57+ T cells in acquired aplastic anemia. Study-level findings and limits: Between patients and controls, around 30 CD8+ CDR3 sequences were found in common.

Sequencing involved patients with CD8+CD57+ cell expansion previously shown by flow cytometry. Diagnosis of severe acquired aplastic anemia applied to all patients. This CDR3 region has 14 residues. Germline CDR1 is SGHRS and CDR2 is YFSETQ. Genomic DNA constituted the template upon which TCR beta VDJ and CDR3 profiling was performed. TCRdb re-called the reads through MiXCR, storing one row per CDR3 protein. Among around 200,000 distinct CDR3 sequences listed, about 44% were seen once. This sequence originates from a human donor with aplastic anemia. This chain links TRBV5-1 with TRBJ1-2; D remains ambiguous. The sequenced sample was sorted CD4+, CD8+, or CD8+CD57+ T cells (not recorded which) from PBMCs. The CDR3 DNA is TGCGCCAGCAGTTTGGGGATGGGGAACTATGGCTACACCATC. Translated, it gives CASSLGMGNYGYTI.